The clone carrying this TCR beta chain was observed a few times. No antigen is known for it. CDR1 SQVTM and CDR2 ANQGSEA come from the germline V gene. V dropped 4 bases and J dropped 8 bases, with 15 bases sitting between them. This CDR3 has 13 residues. This entry is derived from a study of OX40 agonist ivuxolimab in advanced cancers. Regarding the study as a whole: CD4+ T cells averaged fewer expanded clones than CD8+ T cells. Blood T cells, both CD4+ and CD8+, expanded clonally by week 6 at 0.1 to 3.0 mg/kg.

Profiled with immunoSEQ multiplex PCR; TCRdb holds only in-frame clones, not every one. In the table there are more than 50,000 clones, approximately 82% of which are singletons. The V call is TRBV29-1, the J call TRBJ2-1; the D is unclear. The source is an adult with an advanced solid tumor such as melanoma, head and neck, liver or kidney cancer. Sample: CD4+ or CD8+ T cells sorted from blood, taken in a trial of the OX40 agonist ivuxolimab. The DNA of the CDR3 is TGCAGCGTTGGGAGCCGAGTGGTGGATGAGCAGTTCTTC. Its translation: CSVGSRVVDEQFF.